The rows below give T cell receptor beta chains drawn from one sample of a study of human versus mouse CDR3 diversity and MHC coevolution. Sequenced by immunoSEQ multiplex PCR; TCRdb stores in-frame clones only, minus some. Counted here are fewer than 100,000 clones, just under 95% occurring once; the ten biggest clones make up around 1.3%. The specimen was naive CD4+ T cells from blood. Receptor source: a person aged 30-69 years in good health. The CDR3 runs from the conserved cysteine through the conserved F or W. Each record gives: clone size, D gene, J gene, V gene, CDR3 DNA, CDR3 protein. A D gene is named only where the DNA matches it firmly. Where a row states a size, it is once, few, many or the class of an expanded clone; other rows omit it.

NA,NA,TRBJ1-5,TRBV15,TGTGCCACCAGCAGACAGGGTCTTTTGGGCAACCAGCCCCAGCATTTT,CATSRQGLLGNQPQHF
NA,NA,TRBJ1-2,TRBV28,TGTGCCAGCAGTTTAATGAGGTATGGCTACACCTTC,CASSLMRYGYTF
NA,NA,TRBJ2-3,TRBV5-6,TGTGCCAGCAGCCGGAGATTTAGTAGCACAGATACGCAGTATTTT,CASSRRFSSTDTQYF
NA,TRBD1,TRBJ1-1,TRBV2,TGTGCCAGCACGACAGGGATGGCTTATGAAGCTTTCTTT,CASTTGMAYEAFF
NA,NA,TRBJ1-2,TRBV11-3,TGTGCCAGCAGCTTAGGAGTCCGCTCCACCTTC,CASSLGVRSTF
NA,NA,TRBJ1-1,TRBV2,TGTGCCAGCAGTGAAGCTCACGGCAGGGGAAACGCTGAAGCTTTCTTT,CASSEAHGRGNAEAFF
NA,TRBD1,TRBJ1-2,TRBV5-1,TGCGCCAGCAGCGCGCAGGGACAGGGGGGTACGGATGGCTACACCTTC,CASSAQGQGGTDGYTF
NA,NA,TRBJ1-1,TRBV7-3,TGTGCCAGCAGCTTAAACGGTCAGGGAAGTGAAGCTTTCTTT,CASSLNGQGSEAFF
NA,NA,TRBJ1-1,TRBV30,TGTGCCTGGAGTCCCAGGGTTGAAGCTTTCTTT,CAWSPRVEAFF
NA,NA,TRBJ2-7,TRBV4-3,TGCGCCAGCAGCCAAGAAGTGATAGCCACGCACGAGCAGTACTTC,CASSQEVIATHEQYF
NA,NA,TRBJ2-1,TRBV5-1,TGCGCCAGCAGCCAGACGGGGAGCTCCTACAATGAGCAGTTCTTC,CASSQTGSSYNEQFF
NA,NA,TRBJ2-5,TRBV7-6,TGTGCCAGCAGCTCGGGACTTCTGGGGGAGACCCAGTACTTC,CASSSGLLGETQYF
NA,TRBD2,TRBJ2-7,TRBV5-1,TGCGCCAGCAGCCAAAGGACTAGCGGCCCCTACGAGCAGTACTTC,CASSQRTSGPYEQYF
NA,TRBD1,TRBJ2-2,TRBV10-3,TGTGCCATCAGTCGGACAGGGCAGAACACCGGGGAGCTGTTTTTT,CAISRTGQNTGELFF
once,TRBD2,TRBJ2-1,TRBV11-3,TGTGCCAGCAGCTTCGGACTAGCGGCGGGCAATGAGCAGTTCTTC,CASSFGLAAGNEQFF
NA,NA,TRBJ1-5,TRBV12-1,TGTGCCAGCAGCTCCCGAAGGGACAGGGGGTCGGCCCAGCATTTT,CASSSRRDRGSAQHF